This is a list of T cell receptor beta chains from one sample in a study of blood T cell repertoires in COVID-19. Method: immunoSEQ multiplex PCR; TCRdb's copy keeps in-frame clones and lacks some. Of over 25,000 clones in the sample, roughly 85% are singletons; the top ten hold approximately 15%. Sequencing used peripheral blood. These receptors all come from a woman aged 60-70 years with active COVID-19. CDR3s include the opening cysteine and the closing phenylalanine or tryptophan. A D gene is named only where the DNA matches it firmly. A row's size may be missing; if present it is once, few, many or a size class.

j_call | v_call | d_call | clone_size | cdr3_aa | cdr3_nt
TRBJ2-6 | TRBV20-1 | TRBD1 | - | CSASLRTGGFGANVLTF | TGCAGTGCTAGTCTCAGGACAGGGGGCTTTGGGGCCAACGTCCTGACTTTC
TRBJ2-1 | TRBV28 | - | - | CASSPPGGPLSYNEQFF | TGTGCCAGCAGCCCGCCAGGAGGGCCCTTATCGTACAATGAGCAGTTCTTC
TRBJ2-1 | TRBV10-3 | - | - | CAISDPVDEQFF | TGTGCCATCAGTGACCCTGTTGATGAGCAGTTCTTC
TRBJ2-7 | TRBV3-1/TRBV3-2 | - | - | CASSQDLAASQNF | TGTGCCAGCAGCCAAGATCTGGCGGCTTCCCAAAACTTC
TRBJ1-4 | TRBV2 | TRBD1 | - | CASNVGTVEKLFF | TGTGCCAGCAACGTGGGGACAGTCGAAAAACTGTTTTTT
TRBJ2-1 | TRBV19 | TRBD1 | - | CASSTGTGAGDEQFF | TGTGCCAGTAGTACTGGGACAGGGGCGGGGGATGAGCAGTTCTTC
TRBJ2-3 | TRBV7-2 | - | - | CASSLERGLSTDTQYF | TGTGCCAGCAGCTTAGAAAGGGGACTGAGCACAGATACGCAGTATTTT
TRBJ1-2 | TRBV9 | - | - | CASSARGGAEGYTF | TGTGCCAGCAGCGCCCGAGGAGGGGCTGAGGGCTACACCTTC
TRBJ1-3 | TRBV5-5 | - | - | CATSNWDTSGNTIYF | TGTGCCACCTCCAACTGGGACACCTCTGGAAACACCATATATTTT
TRBJ2-1 | TRBV9 | TRBD2 | - | CASSVGSGRAYNEQFF | TGTGCCAGCAGCGTAGGGAGCGGGAGGGCCTACAATGAGCAGTTCTTC
TRBJ2-2 | TRBV19 | - | - | CASSILSAGGELFF | TGTGCCAGTAGTATACTCAGCGCCGGCGGGGAGCTGTTTTTT
TRBJ2-2 | TRBV19 | - | - | CASSIGGLAANTGELFF | TGTGCCAGTAGTATAGGGGGGCTAGCGGCGAACACCGGGGAGCTGTTTTTT
TRBJ2-2 | TRBV9 | - | - | CASSPTGLSGTGELFF | TGTGCCAGCAGTCCCACGGGACTCTCTGGCACCGGGGAGCTGTTTTTT
TRBJ2-1 | TRBV3-1/TRBV3-2 | - | - | CASSQGTVKQFF | TGTGCCAGCAGCCAAGGGACAGTCAAGCAGTTCTTC
TRBJ2-3 | TRBV28 | - | - | CASRKRNTQYF | TGTGCCAGCAGGAAGCGGAATACGCAGTATTTT
TRBJ2-7 | TRBV24-1 | - | - | CATSDLWRDSSYEQYF | TGTGCCACCAGTGATTTATGGCGGGACAGCTCCTACGAGCAGTACTTC
TRBJ2-5 | TRBV9 | - | - | CASSPPGTTETQYF | TGTGCCAGCAGCCCCCCCGGGACAACGGAGACCCAGTACTTC
TRBJ1-6 | TRBV5-1 | TRBD1 | once | CASSFSWDRNSPLHF | TGCGCCAGCAGCTTCTCATGGGACAGAAATTCACCCCTCCACTTT
TRBJ2-5 | TRBV19 | - | once | CASRRRGQETQYF | TGTGCCAGTAGAAGGCGAGGCCAAGAGACCCAGTACTTC
TRBJ2-2 | TRBV7-2 | TRBD2 | - | CASSLTSGSYTGELFF | TGTGCCAGCAGCTTAACTAGCGGCTCATACACCGGGGAGCTGTTTTTT
TRBJ2-7 | TRBV7-8 | - | once | CASSLHYEQYF | TGTGCCAGCAGCTTACACTACGAGCAGTACTTC
TRBJ2-7 | TRBV10-3 | TRBD2 | - | CAIGLAGNYEQYF | TGTGCCATCGGACTAGCGGGGAACTACGAGCAGTACTTC
TRBJ2-7 | TRBV27 | - | - | CASSLNPAGMGAGEQYF | TGTGCCAGCAGTTTAAACCCGGCTGGGATGGGGGCTGGCGAGCAGTACTTC
TRBJ1-2 | TRBV3-1/TRBV3-2 | TRBD1 | - | CASNHRGYNYGYTF | TGTGCCAGCAACCACAGGGGTTACAACTATGGCTACACCTTC
TRBJ2-7 | TRBV10-3 | TRBD1 | - | CAIMGGTGQVSYEQYF | TGTGCCATCATGGGGGGAACGGGACAGGTCTCTTACGAGCAGTACTTC
TRBJ1-3 | TRBV29-1 | - | few | CSVEDWDSIYF | TGCAGCGTTGAAGATTGGGACTCAATATATTTT
TRBJ2-3 | TRBV2 | TRBD2 | - | CASTLRAKTSGTDTQYF | TGTGCCAGCACCCTCCGAGCCAAGACTAGCGGCACAGATACGCAGTATTTT
TRBJ1-2 | TRBV7-2 | - | - | CASSLQGRDYGYTF | TGTGCCAGCAGCCTACAGGGTCGGGACTATGGCTACACCTTC
TRBJ1-5 | TRBV5-1 | TRBD1 | - | CASSLGDRSNQPQHF | TGCGCCAGCAGCTTGGGGGACAGGAGCAATCAGCCCCAGCATTTT
TRBJ2-1 | TRBV7-2 | TRBD2 | once | CASSLGTSGGLAPNEQFF | TGTGCCAGCAGCTTAGGGACTAGCGGGGGTCTCGCCCCCAATGAGCAGTTCTTC
TRBJ1-2 | TRBV5-1 | - | - | CASSLSGFPNYGYTF | TGCGCCAGCAGCTTATCGGGTTTCCCTAACTATGGCTACACCTTC
TRBJ1-3 | TRBV7-6 | - | - | CASSLADGLGNTIYF | TGTGCCAGCAGCTTGGCGGACGGACTTGGAAACACCATATATTTT
TRBJ1-5 | TRBV3-1/TRBV3-2 | - | - | CASSQGGYSNQPQHF | TGTGCCAGCAGCCAAGGAGGCTATAGCAATCAGCCCCAGCATTTT
TRBJ2-7 | TRBV6-1 | - | - | CASSEQQGGTYEQYF | TGTGCCAGCAGTGAACAGCAAGGAGGAACCTACGAGCAGTACTTC
TRBJ2-2 | TRBV11-2 | TRBD2 | - | CASSPAGTTNTGELFF | TGTGCCAGCAGCCCAGCCGGGACTACTAACACCGGGGAGCTGTTTTTT
TRBJ1-5 | TRBV29-1 | TRBD1 | - | CSVGTGVNQPQHF | TGCAGCGTGGGGACAGGGGTGAATCAGCCCCAGCATTTT
TRBJ2-1 | TRBV7-3 | - | - | CASSSPGGQAYNEQFF | TGTGCCAGCAGCTCCCCCGGGGGGCAGGCCTACAATGAGCAGTTCTTC
TRBJ2-3 | TRBV2 | TRBD2 | - | CASSYTSAYTDTQYF | TGTGCCAGCAGCTACACTAGCGCCTACACAGATACGCAGTATTTT
TRBJ2-6 | TRBV2 | - | - | CASSDNSGANVLTF | TGTGCCAGCAGTGATAACTCTGGGGCCAACGTCCTGACTTTC
TRBJ2-1 | TRBV5-4 | TRBD2 | - | CASSLTSGIYNEQFF | TGTGCCAGCAGCTTGACTAGCGGGATATACAATGAGCAGTTCTTC
TRBJ2-2 | TRBV7-9 | TRBD1 | - | CASSPQTGVGTGELFF | TGTGCCAGCAGCCCACAAACAGGGGTTGGGACCGGGGAGCTGTTTTTT
TRBJ2-7 | TRBV27 | - | - | CASRGLRIGETYEQYF | TGTGCCAGCAGAGGTTTAAGGATCGGGGAGACCTACGAGCAGTACTTC
TRBJ1-2 | TRBV3-1/TRBV3-2 | - | - | CASSQGLSGTRGYGYTF | TGTGCCAGCAGCCAAGGACTCTCAGGGACCAGGGGATATGGCTACACCTTC
TRBJ1-5 | TRBV19 | TRBD1 | - | CASIPPDRERQPQHF | TGTGCCAGTATCCCCCCCGACAGGGAACGTCAGCCCCAGCATTTT
TRBJ2-5 | TRBV30 | TRBD2 | - | CAWNRGLAKETQYF | TGTGCCTGGAACAGGGGACTAGCGAAAGAGACCCAGTACTTC
TRBJ2-5 | TRBV7-2 | TRBD2 | - | CASSDRLAGGRETQYF | TGTGCCAGCAGCGACAGACTAGCGGGGGGGCGTGAGACCCAGTACTTC